This passage covers 21 T cell receptor beta chains from one sample sequenced in a study of blood T cells in healthy people across ages. For the second PCR, which ran for about 7 to 11 cycles, a sample-barcoded 5' primer and a J-beta primer mix were used. One entry per CDR3 protein, called by TCRdb with MiXCR from the 5' RACE reads. The sample has approximately 810,000 distinct CDR3 sequences; around 30% are singletons. The sequencing sample was made of blood. All receptors come from a woman older than 75 in good health.

Concerning this clonotype itself: This may be a read error: a much more frequent sequence differs by one nucleotide. The chain links TRBV28 to TRBJ2-7; 7 bases agree with TRBD1. Germline loops: CDR1 MDHEN, CDR2 SYDVKM. The length of the CDR3 is 12 residues. The trim removed 6 bases at V and 6 bases at J, leaving 5 bases unmatched. CDR3 sequence (DNA): TGTGCCAGCAGACTACAGGGGTTCGAGCAGTACTTC. It specifies CASRLQGFEQYF.

This clonotype has at least ten counts. The DNA of the CDR3 is TGTGCCAGCAGCCAAGTGTCTAGCGGGGGTATAAAACGGTTCTTC. It is translated as CASSQVSSGGIKRFF. The chain couples TRBV14 to TRBJ2-1; 10 nucleotides agree with TRBD2. Germline V CDR1 and CDR2: SGHDN, FVKESK. V lost 1 base and J lost 15; bases outside the gene matches: 12. The CDR3 spans 15 residues.

This rearrangement joins TRBV5-1 to TRBJ2-3; 7 bases agree with TRBD1. CDR3 length equals 18 residues. With 0 bases clipped from V and 2 bases from J, the junction kept 12 bases outside the gene matches. CDR1 is SGHRS, CDR2 YFSETQ, per germline. The CDR3 coding sequence is TGCGCCAGCAGCTTGGGGCCACGACAGGGCTTTACCACAGATACGCAGTATTTT. This encodes CASSLGPRQGFTTDTQYF.

The table lists this clonotype with a few counts. The V and J genes are TRBV27 and TRBJ2-2, with 7 positions matching TRBD1. There are 20 residues in the CDR3. Germline trimming cut 3 bases from V and 2 bases from J; bases unmatched to any gene: 18. The germline V gene encodes CDR1 MNHEY and CDR2 SMNVEV (reference sequence). The DNA of the CDR3 is TGTGCCAGCAGTTTGAGAGGGGGCGTTATAGATGAGTACAACACCGGGGAGCTGTTTTTT. This translates into CASSLRGGVIDEYNTGELFF.

A few counts support this clonotype. The chain is built from TRBV29-1 and TRBJ2-2, with TRBD1 matching 7 bases. J gave up 1 base and V 6 bases, and 5 bases lay outside the gene matches. Germline lookup yields CDR1 SQVTM and CDR2 ANQGSEA. The CDR3 extends over 14 amino acids. CDR3 nucleotide sequence: TGCAGCGTGAAACAGGGGCGGAACACCGGGGAGCTGTTTTTT. It codes for CSVKQGRNTGELFF.

This chain links TRBV20-1 with TRBJ2-7; 11 bases map to TRBD2. The CDR3 has 17 amino acids. Germline V gene data show CDR1 as DFQATT and CDR2 as SNEGSKA (reference sequence). V gave up 3 bases and J gave up 3 bases; unmatched junction bases: 13. The CDR3 protein is CSASPRRLAGGGYEQYF. CDR3 DNA sequence: TGCAGTGCTAGTCCGCGGAGGCTAGCGGGGGGAGGCTACGAGCAGTACTTC.

This clonotype was seen more than once but under ten times. The rearrangement uses TRBV4-2 and TRBJ2-3, with 11 bases lining up with TRBD2. V lost 0 bases to trimming and J lost 4 bases; unmatched junction nucleotides: 6. The CDR3 consists of 17 residues. Germline CDR1 is LGHNA and CDR2 is YNFKEQ. The DNA of the CDR3 is TGTGCCAGCAGCCAAGAGATTAGCGGGGGGGGGCCAGATACGCAGTATTTT. Residues: CASSQEISGGGPDTQYF.

As to this clonotype: This sequence may be a read error, since a much larger clone differs from it by one base. The CDR3 sequence: CASSARAASGYNEQYF. Written as DNA, the CDR3 is TGTGCCAGCAGCGCTAGGGCGGCTAGCGGCTACAATGAGCAGTACTTC. V gene TRBV7-2 combines with J gene TRBJ2-1; 7 nucleotides line up with TRBD2. The assigned J gene may be wrong: the sequence end matches TRBJ2-7 better. Germline V lookup: CDR1 SGHTA, CDR2 FQGNSA. The CDR3 sequence is 16 residues long.

This clonotype was counted a few times. This chain connects TRBV7-8 to TRBJ1-1; D is uncertain. Deletions cut 4 bases from V and 1 base from J, with 16 bases between. This CDR3 contains 16 residues. Germline lookup yields CDR1 SGHVS and CDR2 FQNEAQ. The CDR3 region is CASSSPSTHQNTEAFF. Written as DNA, the CDR3 is TGTGCCAGCAGCTCCCCGAGTACGCACCAGAACACTGAAGCTTTCTTT.

A few counts support this clonotype. It may be a read error: a sequence one base away is much more abundant. The chain is built from TRBV18 and TRBJ2-7; a weak D match, TRBD2 (6 bases). Trimming took off 1 base at V and 7 bases at J, with 11 bases between the two ends. The CDR3 has 13 residues. Germline V gives CDR1 KGHSH, CDR2 LQKENI. The CDR3 here is CASSPQSGGEQYF. In DNA form, the CDR3 reads TGTGCCAGCTCACCACAGAGTGGGGGGGAGCAGTACTTC.

The chain combines TRBV30 with TRBJ1-6; D may be TRBD1 (6 bases). The V gene's germline CDR1 is GTSNPN and CDR2 SVGIG (reference sequence). The V and J ends lost 4 bases and 4 bases respectively, with 11 bases between them. The CDR3 has 14 residues. The CDR3 reads CAWKEGGYNSPLHF. As DNA, the CDR3 is TGTGCCTGGAAGGAGGGGGGGTATAATTCACCCCTCCACTTT. Complete variable domain (other parts from reference TRBV30 and TRBJ1-6): SQTIHQWPATLVQPVGSPLSLECTVEGTSNPNLYWYRQAAGRGLQLLFYSVGIGQISSEVPQNLSASRPQDRQFILSSKKLLLSDSGFYLCAWKEGGYNSPLHFGNGTRLTVT.

The gene calls are TRBV3-1 and TRBJ2-2; 15 nucleotides align to TRBD2. V gave up 4 bases and J gave up 6 bases; unmatched junction bases: 6. The CDR3 contains 17 residues. The germline gives CDR1 LGHDT, CDR2 YNNKEL (reference sequence). The CDR3 is CASSPPGLAGGPGELFF. CDR3 coding DNA: TGTGCCAGCAGCCCGCCCGGACTAGCGGGGGGGCCCGGGGAGCTGTTTTTT. The entire variable domain, with the rest obtained from reference TRBV3-1 and TRBJ2-2, is as follows: DTAVSQTPKYLVTQMGNDKSIKCEQNLGHDTMYWYKQDSKKFLKIMFSYNNKELIINETVPNRFSPKSPDKAHLNLHINSLELGDSAVYFCASSPPGLAGGPGELFFGEGSRLTVL.

J is TRBJ2-2 and V is TRBV6-1; D remains unclear. The germline V gene encodes CDR1 MNHNS and CDR2 SASEGT. The CDR3 consists of 12 residues. V was trimmed by 7 bases and J by 7 bases, leaving 10 bases between them. CDR3 sequence: CASTLGRGELFF. CDR3 coding DNA: TGTGCCAGCACCCTAGGGCGCGGGGAGCTGTTTTTT.

On this clonotype: This clone may be a read error of a much larger clone one base away. The chain's CDR3 is CAISEQEYEQYF. The CDR3, as DNA: TGTGCCATCAGTGAACAGGAGTACGAGCAGTACTTC. The rearrangement joins TRBV10-3 to TRBJ2-4; TRBD1 might be the D (5 bases). Near its end, the DNA agrees better with TRBJ2-7, so the J call may be wrong. Germline CDR1 and CDR2: ENHRY and SYGVKD. The length of the CDR3 is 12 residues.

This clonotype has only a few counts. A much larger clone is a single base away; this may be a read error. The chain joins TRBV7-2 to TRBJ1-2; no clear D. The V and J ends lost 1 base and 6 bases respectively, with 9 bases between them. Germline V gives CDR1 SGHTA, CDR2 FQGNSA. This CDR3 region has 13 residues. The CDR3 sequence is CASSLGVRNGYTF. In nucleotides, the CDR3 is TGTGCCAGCAGCTTAGGAGTCCGCAATGGCTACACCTTC.

J is TRBJ1-5 and V is TRBV6-2 or TRBV6-3; D remains ambiguous. The CDR3 runs 11 residues. Trimming stripped 6 bases from V and 9 bases from J, with 9 bases between. Germline V lookup: CDR1 MNHEY, CDR2 SVGEGT. The CDR3 here is CASSSGRPQHF. CDR3 nucleotide sequence: TGTGCCAGCAGCTCGGGTCGGCCCCAGCATTTT.

Many counts were recorded for this clonotype. CDR3 sequence reads: CATSDFGTEVRFF. CDR3 DNA sequence: TGTGCCACCAGTGATTTTGGAACGGAGGTCCGGTTCTTC. V gene TRBV24-1 combines with J gene TRBJ2-1; a possible D gene is TRBD2 (5 bases). V lost 1 base, J lost 15 bases, and 15 bases lay in between. The CDR3 consists of 13 residues. CDR1 is KGHDR, CDR2 SFDVKD, per germline.

This clonotype was counted at least ten times. This may come from a read error, since a much larger clone is one base off. The chain joins TRBV12-3 or TRBV12-4 to TRBJ2-3; D unresolved. Trimming took off 4 bases at V and 1 base at J, with 9 bases between the two ends. This CDR3 spans 14 amino acids. CDR3 protein: CASSCAAGTDTQYF. For the CDR3, the DNA is TGTGCCAGCAGTTGTGCGGCGGGCACAGATACGCAGTATTTT.

In this sample, this clonotype turned up once. This chain uses TRBV20-1 with TRBJ2-5; 13 nucleotides match TRBD2. With the DNA end fitting TRBJ2-7 better, the J assignment may be wrong. This CDR3 comprises 15 residues. The germline CDR1 and CDR2 sequences are DFQATT and SNEGSKA (reference sequence). The CDR3 DNA follows: TGCAGTGCTAGAGATCGGACTAGCGGGAGTCACGAGCAGTACTTC. Translated, it gives CSARDRTSGSHEQYF.

This clonotype has only a few counts. The chain links TRBV20-1 to TRBJ1-6, with 7 bases that match TRBD1. The trim removed 0 bases at V and 6 bases at J, leaving 8 bases unmatched. The CDR3 extends over 16 amino acids. CDR1 and CDR2 from the germline V gene are DFQATT and SNEGSKA (reference sequence). The CDR3 reads CSAREPRGGGNSPLHF. Written as DNA, the CDR3 is TGCAGTGCTAGAGAGCCCAGGGGGGGAGGTAATTCACCCCTCCACTTT.

This clonotype was picked up many times. V is TRBV25-1 and J is TRBJ2-5; 7 bases agree with TRBD2. CDR1 is MGHDK, CDR2 SYGVNS, per germline. The CDR3 sequence is 14 residues long. The V gene end was trimmed by 5 bases and the J gene end by 5 bases; junction bases not matched to a gene: 8. The CDR3 loop is CASSSSGSYETQYF. The CDR3 nucleotides read TGTGCCAGCAGTAGTAGCGGGTCGTACGAGACCCAGTACTTC.